Given below is one T cell receptor (beta chain) in context. The study recruited people aged about 18 to 89 years across about 25 US areas. Cohort assignment relied on participant-reported clinical history. All recovered Cohort 3 donors got two negative PCRs, got clearance, or saw symptom resolution. This specimen comes from a study of blood T cell repertoires in COVID-19. This CDR3 has 18 residues. Germline V gives CDR1 SGHNT, CDR2 YYREEE (reference sequence). Unmatched junction bases numbered 19, after V lost 2 bases and J lost 9 bases. Methods used by the authors: Reference gene primer amplification gave estimated nucleated cell counts. Some clones are missing from TCRdb's copy, which holds only in-frame ones; the method was immunoSEQ multiplex PCR. V and J calls plus clone size are reproduced from that table; the DNA served to infer D and trimming. This sample yields approximately 230,000 clones, of which about 93% are seen a single time; around 2% belongs to the top ten.

This sequence was found in a woman between 18 and 29 years old who had recovered from COVID-19. The sample was PBMCs or T cells enriched from blood (not recorded which). The chain couples TRBV5-4 to TRBJ2-1, with 8 nucleotides matching TRBD2. DNA of the CDR3: TGTGCCAGCAGCTTTGGGAAACCGGGACTAGGGTTTGGGGGTGAGCAGTTCTTC. It codes for CASSFGKPGLGFGGEQFF.